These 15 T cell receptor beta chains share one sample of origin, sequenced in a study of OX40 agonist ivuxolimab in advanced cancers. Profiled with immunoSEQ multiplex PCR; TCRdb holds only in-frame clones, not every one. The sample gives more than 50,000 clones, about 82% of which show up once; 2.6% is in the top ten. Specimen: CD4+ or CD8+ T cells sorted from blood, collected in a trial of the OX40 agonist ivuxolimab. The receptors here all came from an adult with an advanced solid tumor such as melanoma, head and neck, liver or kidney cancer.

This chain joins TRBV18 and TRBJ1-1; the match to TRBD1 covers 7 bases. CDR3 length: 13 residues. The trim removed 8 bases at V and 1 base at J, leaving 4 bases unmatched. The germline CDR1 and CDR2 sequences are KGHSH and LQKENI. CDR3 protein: CASLDRANTEAFF. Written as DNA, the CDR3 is TGTGCCAGCCTCGACAGGGCGAACACTGAAGCTTTCTTT.

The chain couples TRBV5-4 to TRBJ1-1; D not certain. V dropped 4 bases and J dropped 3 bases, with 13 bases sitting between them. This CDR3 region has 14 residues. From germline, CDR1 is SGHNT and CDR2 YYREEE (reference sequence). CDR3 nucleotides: TGTGCCAGCAGCCGAGAGGGAGGGTACACTGAAGCTTTCTTT. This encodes CASSREGGYTEAFF. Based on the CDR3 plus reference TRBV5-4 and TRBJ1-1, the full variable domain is ETGVTQSPTHLIKTRGQQVTLRCSSQSGHNTVSWYQQALGQGPQFIFQYYREEENGRGNFPPRFSGLQFPNYSSELNVNALELDDSALYLCASSREGGYTEAFFGQGTRLTVV.

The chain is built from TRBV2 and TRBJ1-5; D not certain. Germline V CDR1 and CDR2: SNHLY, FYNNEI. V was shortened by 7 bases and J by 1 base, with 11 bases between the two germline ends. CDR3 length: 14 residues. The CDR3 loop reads CASKNRGSNQPQHF. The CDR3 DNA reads TGTGCCAGCAAAAATCGAGGGAGCAATCAGCCCCAGCATTTT.

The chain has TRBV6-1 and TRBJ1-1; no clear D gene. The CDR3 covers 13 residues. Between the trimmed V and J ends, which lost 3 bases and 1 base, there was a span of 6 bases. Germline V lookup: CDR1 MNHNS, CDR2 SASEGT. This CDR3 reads CASSEHRNTEAFF. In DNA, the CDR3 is TGTGCCAGCAGTGAGCACAGGAACACTGAAGCTTTCTTT.

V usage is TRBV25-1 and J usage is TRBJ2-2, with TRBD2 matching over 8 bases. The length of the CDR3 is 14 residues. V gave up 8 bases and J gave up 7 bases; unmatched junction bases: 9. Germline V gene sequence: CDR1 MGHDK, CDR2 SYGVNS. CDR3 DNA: TGTGCCAGCTCCCGGGGGGGCAGTTTCGGGGAGCTGTTTTTT. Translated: CASSRGGSFGELFF.

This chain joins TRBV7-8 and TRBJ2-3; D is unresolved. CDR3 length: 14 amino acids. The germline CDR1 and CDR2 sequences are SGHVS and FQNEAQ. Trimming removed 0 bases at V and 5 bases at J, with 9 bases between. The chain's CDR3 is CASSLAPARDTQYF. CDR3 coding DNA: TGTGCCAGCAGCTTAGCCCCCGCCCGAGATACGCAGTATTTT. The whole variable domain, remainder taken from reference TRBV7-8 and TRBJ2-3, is GAGVSQSPRYKVAKRGQDVALRCDPISGHVSLFWYQQALGQGPEFLTYFQNEAQLDKSGLPSDRFFAERPEGSVSTLKIQRTQQEDSAVYLCASSLAPARDTQYFGPGTRLTVL.

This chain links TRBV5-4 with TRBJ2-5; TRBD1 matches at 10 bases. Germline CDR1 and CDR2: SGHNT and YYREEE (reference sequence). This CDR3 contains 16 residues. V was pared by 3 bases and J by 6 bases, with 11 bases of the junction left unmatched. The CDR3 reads CASSWGQGPLVKTQYF. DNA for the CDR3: TGTGCCAGCAGCTGGGGACAGGGGCCGCTGGTGAAGACCCAGTACTTC.

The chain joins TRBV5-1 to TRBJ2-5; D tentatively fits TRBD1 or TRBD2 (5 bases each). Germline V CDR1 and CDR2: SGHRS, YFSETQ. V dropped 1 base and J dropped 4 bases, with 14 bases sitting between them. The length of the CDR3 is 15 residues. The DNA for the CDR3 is TGCGCCAGCAGCTTGATGCCGGGACGGGTAGAGACCCAGTACTTC. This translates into CASSLMPGRVETQYF.

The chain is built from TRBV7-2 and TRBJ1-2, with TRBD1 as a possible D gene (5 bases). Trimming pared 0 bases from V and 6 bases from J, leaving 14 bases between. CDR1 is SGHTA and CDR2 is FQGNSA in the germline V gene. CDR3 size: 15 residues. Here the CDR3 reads CASSLAGRGFDGYTF. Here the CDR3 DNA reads TGTGCCAGCAGCTTAGCGGGGAGGGGATTCGATGGCTACACCTTC.

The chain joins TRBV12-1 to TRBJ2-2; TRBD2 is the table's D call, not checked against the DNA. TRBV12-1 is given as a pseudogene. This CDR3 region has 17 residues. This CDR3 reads CASSFVLLAGNTGELFF. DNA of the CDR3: TGTGCCAGCAGCTTTGTGTTGCTAGCGGGAAACACCGGGGAGCTGTTTTTT.

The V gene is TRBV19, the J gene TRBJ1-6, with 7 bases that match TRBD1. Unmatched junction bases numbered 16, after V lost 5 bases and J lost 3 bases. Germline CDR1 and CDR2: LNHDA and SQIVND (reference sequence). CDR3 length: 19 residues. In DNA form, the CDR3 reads TGTGCCAGTAGTCCCTATAGGGATCGACAGGGCCACTATAATTCACCCCTCCACTTT. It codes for CASSPYRDRQGHYNSPLHF.

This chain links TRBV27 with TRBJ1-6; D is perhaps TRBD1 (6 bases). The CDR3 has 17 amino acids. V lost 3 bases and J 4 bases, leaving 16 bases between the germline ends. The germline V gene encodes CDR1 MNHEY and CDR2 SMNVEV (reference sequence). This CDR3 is CASSFRGHATYNSPLHF. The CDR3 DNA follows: TGTGCCAGCAGTTTTCGGGGACATGCAACTTATAATTCACCCCTCCACTTT.

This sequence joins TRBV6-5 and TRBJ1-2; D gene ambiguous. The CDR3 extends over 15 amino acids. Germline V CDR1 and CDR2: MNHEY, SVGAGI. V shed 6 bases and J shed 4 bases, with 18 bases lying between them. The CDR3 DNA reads TGTGCCAGCAGAGACAACACATTCAAGGGCTATGGCTACACCTTC. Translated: CASRDNTFKGYGYTF.

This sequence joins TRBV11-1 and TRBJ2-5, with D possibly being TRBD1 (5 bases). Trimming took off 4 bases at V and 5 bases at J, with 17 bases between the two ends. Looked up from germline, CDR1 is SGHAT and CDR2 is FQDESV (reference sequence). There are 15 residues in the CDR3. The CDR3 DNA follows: TGTGCCAGCAGCTCCCGCCCAGGGCAACTGGAGACCCAGTACTTC. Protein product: CASSSRPGQLETQYF. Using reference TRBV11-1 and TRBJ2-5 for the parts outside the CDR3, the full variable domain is EAEVAQSPRYKITEKSQAVAFWCDPISGHATLYWYRQILGQGPELLVQFQDESVVDDSQLPKDRFSAERLKGVDSTLKIQPAELGDSAMYLCASSSRPGQLETQYFGPGTRLLVL.

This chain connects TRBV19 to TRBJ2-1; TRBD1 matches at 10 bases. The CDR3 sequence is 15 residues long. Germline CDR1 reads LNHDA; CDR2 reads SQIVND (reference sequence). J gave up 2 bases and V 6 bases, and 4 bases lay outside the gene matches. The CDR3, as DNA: TGTGCCAGTAGGGACAGGGGGTCCGCCTACAATGAGCAGTTCTTC. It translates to CASRDRGSAYNEQFF.